One sample yielded the 3 T cell receptor beta chains listed below, sequenced in a study of response to subunit inactivated influenza vaccine. One entry per CDR3 protein results from TCRdb running MiXCR on the RT-PCR reads. There are some 300,000 distinct CDR3 sequences in the sample; 22% occur only once, and approximately 10% lies in the top ten. The material was PBMCs from blood, obtained approximately 22 months after vaccination. All receptors derive from a man between 50 and 69 years old who received an inactivated influenza vaccine.

The sample holds many counts of this clonotype. The chain combines TRBV28 with TRBJ1-5; D not certain. V was shortened by 1 base and J by 3 bases, with 10 bases between the two germline ends. The germline CDR1 and CDR2 sequences are MDHEN and SYDVKM. This CDR3 is built from 15 residues. CDR3 amino acids: CASSLSAGYNQPQHF. In nucleotides, the CDR3 is TGTGCCAGCAGTTTATCGGCGGGGTACAATCAGCCCCAGCATTTT.

The rearrangement joins TRBV7-2 to TRBJ1-3; D remains ambiguous. Looked up from germline, CDR1 is SGHTA and CDR2 is FQGNSA. The CDR3 loop spans 15 amino acids. Trimming took 2 bases from V and 0 from J, leaving 8 bases between them. DNA of the CDR3: TGTGCCAGCAGCTTACCGAGCTCCTCTGGAAACACCATATATTTT. It encodes CASSLPSSSGNTIYF. The full variable domain, its missing parts supplied by reference TRBV7-2 and TRBJ1-3, is GAGVSQSPSNKVTEKGKDVELRCDPISGHTALYWYRQSLGQGLEFLIYFQGNSAPDKSGLPSDRFSAERTGGSVSTLTIQRTQQEDSAVYLCASSLPSSSGNTIYFGEGSWLTVV.

In this sample, this clonotype turned up a few times. This rearrangement joins TRBV4-1 to TRBJ1-4; no definite D call. The V gene's germline CDR1 is MGHRA and CDR2 YSYEKL. Deletions cut 0 bases from V and 3 bases from J, with 5 bases between. The CDR3 sequence is 14 residues long. CDR3 residues: CASSQERSNEKLFF. DNA for the CDR3: TGCGCCAGCAGCCAAGAACGGTCTAATGAAAAACTGTTTTTT.